The 3 T cell receptor beta chains listed next were all sequenced from one sample in a study of T cell repertoires in ileal Crohn's disease (dated by TCRdb to about 2019). In light of the paper, this sample's time point label describes: neoterminal ileum biopsy at postoperative endoscopy, about 6 months after surgery. The library was obtained by the immunoSEQ multiplex PCR assay. TCRdb obtained this table from immuneACCESS and retained in-frame rearrangements with V and J assigned. These tables miss some clones; where compared with another copy, unresolved V genes account for less than half of the shortfall, and the remainder is unexplained. Counted in this sample were under 20,000 clones; 72% of them appeared once. The top ten clonotypes cover over 3.5% of the sample. What was sequenced was ileal tissue. The receptors originated from an adult with Crohn's disease.

The chain is built from TRBV19 and TRBJ2-2; a possible D gene is TRBD2 (6 bases). V was clipped by 3 bases and J by 7 bases, with 18 bases between them. Germline V CDR1 and CDR2: LNHDA, SQIVND (reference sequence). This CDR3 region has 16 residues. The CDR3 reads CASSIPLAFGGGELFF. The CDR3 nucleotides are TGTGCCAGTAGTATCCCCTTGGCTTTCGGGGGCGGGGAGCTGTTTTTT.

This clone occurred a few times. The chain joins TRBV6-5 to TRBJ1-5; D may be TRBD1 (5 bases). The CDR3 is 15 residues long. Germline CDR1 reads MNHEY; CDR2 reads SVGAGI. Trimming removed 5 bases from V and 0 bases from J, with 11 bases in between. CDR3 residues: CASSPDTISNQPQHF. The CDR3 DNA reads TGTGCCAGCAGTCCGGACACAATTAGCAATCAGCCCCAGCATTTT.

The chain employs TRBV19 and TRBJ2-5; the match to TRBD1 covers 10 bases. Losses at the gene ends were 4 bases for V and 4 bases for J; bases not matched to a gene: 6. CDR1 and CDR2 from the germline V gene are LNHDA and SQIVND (reference sequence). CDR3 length: 15 residues. The CDR3 DNA reads as TGTGCCAGTAGTACCACCGGGACAGGGGTAGAGACCCAGTACTTC. Amino acids: CASSTTGTGVETQYF.